The clone carrying this TCR beta chain was counted only a few times. No antigen is known for it. The authors ran the assay at deep level. Assay: immunoSEQ multiplex PCR; the TCRdb copy retains only in-frame clones and omits some. The data show under 2,000,000 clones, about 95% seen once. This record belongs to a study of shared clonotypes between healthy human individuals. Findings of the study overall: Researchers found naive subsets generally carried larger estimated richness than memory subsets. The four-donor shared clonotypes exceeded non-shared clonotypes in generation probability, with non-shared ones scoring lower.

Trimming pared 6 bases from V and 0 bases from J, leaving 6 bases between. CDR3 length: 14 amino acids. Germline V CDR1 and CDR2: MNHEY, SMNVEV (reference sequence). Naive CD8 cells lacked CD45RO and underwent positive selection for CCR7, leaving out terminally differentiated effector memory CD45RA+ cells. The rearrangement uses TRBV27 and TRBJ1-6; D is unclear. The sequence was obtained from a man between 18 and 29 years old in good health. The sample consisted of naive CD8+ T cells sorted from blood. CDR3 bases: TGTGCCAGCAGGCTGAGCTCCTATAATTCACCCCTCCACTTT. Translation: CASRLSSYNSPLHF.